These T cell receptor beta chains were read from a single sample in a study of Graves' ophthalmopathy and Graves' hyperthyroidism. TCRdb used MiXCR to reprocess the multiplex PCR reads, holding one entry per CDR3 protein. The sample lists 900,000 to 1,200,000 distinct CDR3 sequences, about 38% seen once, with 11% in the top ten. Sequenced material: peripheral blood or thyroid tissue (not recorded which). The origin of the receptors is an adult man with Graves' hyperthyroidism. Each CDR3 is given with its conserved first and last residue. A D gene is named only where the DNA matches it firmly. The size entry is marked missing in some rows and otherwise reads once, few, many or a size class.

v_call: TRBV7-8; j_call: TRBJ2-7; clone_size: -; d_call: TRBD2; cdr3_nt: TGTGCCAGCAGCTTAAGGGCAGGGGGGACTAGCGGGAGTTTC; cdr3_aa: CASSLRAGGTSGSF
v_call: TRBV30; j_call: TRBJ1-4; clone_size: -; d_call: -; cdr3_nt: TGTGCCTGGAGCATTGGAACGGGGCTGTTTTTT; cdr3_aa: CAWSIGTGLFF
v_call: TRBV14; j_call: TRBJ2-5; clone_size: many; d_call: -; cdr3_nt: TGTGCCAGCAGCCATAAGAGGCGAGAGACCCAGTACTTC; cdr3_aa: CASSHKRRETQYF
v_call: TRBV2; j_call: TRBJ1-4; clone_size: many; d_call: TRBD1; cdr3_nt: TGTGCCAGCAGGGAGAGACGAGGGACAGGGGAAAAACTGTTTTTT; cdr3_aa: CASRERRGTGEKLFF
v_call: TRBV4-3; j_call: TRBJ1-2; clone_size: -; d_call: TRBD1; cdr3_nt: TGCGTCAGCAGCCAAGTAAGGCAGGGGGCGCGTCAAGGCTACACCTTC; cdr3_aa: CVSSQVRQGARQGYTF
v_call: TRBV6-5; j_call: TRBJ1-6; clone_size: many; d_call: -; cdr3_nt: TGTGCCAGCAGTTACAGGGGGGATTCACCCCTCCACTTT; cdr3_aa: CASSYRGDSPLHF
v_call: TRBV6-4; j_call: TRBJ1-1; clone_size: once; d_call: TRBD1; cdr3_nt: TGTGCCAGCATACCGACAGGGGCGAACACTGAAGCTTTCTTT; cdr3_aa: CASIPTGANTEAFF
v_call: TRBV7-3; j_call: TRBJ2-6; clone_size: -; d_call: TRBD1; cdr3_nt: TGTGCCAGCAGCTCAACCGGGACAGGTTTCTCTGGGGCCAACGTCCTGACTTTC; cdr3_aa: CASSSTGTGFSGANVLTF
v_call: TRBV6-2/TRBV6-3; j_call: TRBJ2-2; clone_size: -; d_call: -; cdr3_nt: TGTGCCAGCAGGATCCGGGACGGAAGCGGGGAGCTGTTTTTT; cdr3_aa: CASRIRDGSGELFF
v_call: TRBV25-1; j_call: TRBJ1-5; clone_size: few; d_call: -; cdr3_nt: TGTGCCAGCAGTTTGCGTCGGAGGGGCCGGAGCAATCAGCCCCAGCATTTT; cdr3_aa: CASSLRRRGRSNQPQHF
v_call: TRBV6-6; j_call: TRBJ1-1; clone_size: many; d_call: TRBD1; cdr3_nt: TGTGCCAGCAGCCTGGACAGGGGGCACACTGAAGCTTTCTTT; cdr3_aa: CASSLDRGHTEAFF
v_call: TRBV12-3/TRBV12-4; j_call: TRBJ2-5; clone_size: few; d_call: -; cdr3_nt: TGTGCCAGCAGTTCGTCTGGGGCGTTTGAGACCCAGTACTTC; cdr3_aa: CASSSSGAFETQYF
v_call: TRBV7-8; j_call: TRBJ1-3; clone_size: many; d_call: -; cdr3_nt: TGTGCCAGCAGCTTAATCGATCCCTTCTCTGGAAACACCATATATTTT; cdr3_aa: CASSLIDPFSGNTIYF
v_call: TRBV4-1; j_call: TRBJ2-5; clone_size: many; d_call: -; cdr3_nt: TGCGCCAGCAGCCAAGATTGGGCAGAAGAGACCCAGTACTTC; cdr3_aa: CASSQDWAEETQYF
v_call: TRBV29-1; j_call: TRBJ1-5; clone_size: many; d_call: -; cdr3_nt: TGCAGCGTTTCAGCGGGCAATCAGCCCCAGCATTTT; cdr3_aa: CSVSAGNQPQHF
v_call: TRBV29-1; j_call: TRBJ2-7; clone_size: many; d_call: -; cdr3_nt: TGCAGCGTTGAAGATCGGGCAGGGGTCGGATACGAGCAGTACTTC; cdr3_aa: CSVEDRAGVGYEQYF
v_call: TRBV2; j_call: TRBJ1-6; clone_size: many; d_call: TRBD1; cdr3_nt: TGTGCCAGCAGTGTTGTGACAGGGGATTCACCCCTCCACTTT; cdr3_aa: CASSVVTGDSPLHF
v_call: TRBV29-1; j_call: TRBJ1-3; clone_size: few; d_call: -; cdr3_nt: TGCAGCGTTGAAGATCGGGGAACCCAGACCTCTGGAAACACCATATATTTT; cdr3_aa: CSVEDRGTQTSGNTIYF
v_call: TRBV29-1; j_call: TRBJ1-4; clone_size: few; d_call: -; cdr3_nt: TGCAGCGTTGGGGCGCGTGAAAAACTGTTTTTT; cdr3_aa: CSVGAREKLFF
v_call: TRBV29-1; j_call: TRBJ2-7; clone_size: many; d_call: -; cdr3_nt: TGCAGCGTTGGGTCAGGGGGGGCCTACGAGCAGTACTTC; cdr3_aa: CSVGSGGAYEQYF
v_call: TRBV10-3; j_call: TRBJ2-6; clone_size: many; d_call: -; cdr3_nt: TGTGCCATCGTAGCTCACCTGAGCTCTGGGGCCAACGTCCTGACTTTC; cdr3_aa: CAIVAHLSSGANVLTF
v_call: TRBV11-2; j_call: TRBJ2-2; clone_size: -; d_call: TRBD2; cdr3_nt: TGTGCCAGCAGAAATAGCGGGAGAGGCGGGGAGCTGTTTTTT; cdr3_aa: CASRNSGRGGELFF
v_call: TRBV10-3; j_call: TRBJ1-6; clone_size: -; d_call: -; cdr3_nt: TGTGCCATCAGAGAGTCCCCGACAGGCCCCAGATATTCACCCCTCCACTTT; cdr3_aa: CAIRESPTGPRYSPLHF
v_call: TRBV29-1; j_call: TRBJ1-2; clone_size: many; d_call: -; cdr3_nt: TGCAGCGTTGAGAGAAGGAATGGCTACACCTTC; cdr3_aa: CSVERRNGYTF
v_call: TRBV20-1; j_call: TRBJ2-7; clone_size: many; d_call: TRBD1; cdr3_nt: TGCAGTGCGCGCAGGATTAGGGGACAGGGACGTGAGCAGTACTTC; cdr3_aa: CSARRIRGQGREQYF
v_call: TRBV20-1; j_call: TRBJ1-5; clone_size: -; d_call: TRBD1; cdr3_nt: TGCAGTGCTAGAGATTGGGGGAGGGGACAGGGGAGAAATCAGCCCCAGCATTTT; cdr3_aa: CSARDWGRGQGRNQPQHF
v_call: TRBV15; j_call: TRBJ1-4; clone_size: -; d_call: -; cdr3_nt: TGTGCCACCGAGAGGGGGGGGGACAACGGTTCCCGTTTT; cdr3_aa: CATERGGDNGSRF
v_call: TRBV7-2; j_call: TRBJ2-7; clone_size: many; d_call: -; cdr3_nt: TGTGCCAGCAGCACCCTACAACCTGGGCAGCCCTACGAGCAGTACTTC; cdr3_aa: CASSTLQPGQPYEQYF
v_call: TRBV20-1; j_call: TRBJ2-5; clone_size: -; d_call: -; cdr3_nt: TGCAGTGGTGCCAGGGGGCTAAGCGGGGCGGAGACCCAGTACTTC; cdr3_aa: CSGARGLSGAETQYF
v_call: TRBV10-3; j_call: TRBJ2-7; clone_size: many; d_call: -; cdr3_nt: TGTGCCATCAGTGAGTCTTTTTTAACACCTCCCTACGAGCAGTACTTC; cdr3_aa: CAISESFLTPPYEQYF
v_call: TRBV9; j_call: TRBJ1-1; clone_size: many; d_call: -; cdr3_nt: TGTGCCAGCAGCCCCGAAGGGGGGAGCACTGAAGCTTTCTTT; cdr3_aa: CASSPEGGSTEAFF
v_call: TRBV9; j_call: TRBJ2-1; clone_size: -; d_call: TRBD2; cdr3_nt: TGTGCCAGCAGCGAAGCGCTAGCGGGAGGGTTGGAGACCCAGTTCTTC; cdr3_aa: CASSEALAGGLETQFF
v_call: TRBV13; j_call: TRBJ2-7; clone_size: few; d_call: -; cdr3_nt: TGTGCCAGCAGTCCGGGACGGGTCTTTAGCTACGAGCAGTACTTC; cdr3_aa: CASSPGRVFSYEQYF
v_call: TRBV7-9; j_call: TRBJ2-7; clone_size: many; d_call: TRBD1; cdr3_nt: TGTGCCAGCAGCTCACCGAGGACAGGGGATCTCTACGAGCAGTACTTC; cdr3_aa: CASSSPRTGDLYEQYF
v_call: TRBV2; j_call: TRBJ2-1; clone_size: few; d_call: TRBD2; cdr3_nt: TGTGCCAGCAGTGTACTGACTAGCGGTGCCTCTCCCTCCAATGAGCAGTTCTTC; cdr3_aa: CASSVLTSGASPSNEQFF
v_call: TRBV15; j_call: TRBJ2-7; clone_size: -; d_call: -; cdr3_nt: TGTGCCACCAGCAGGGGCATGGGTATGGCGTACTTC; cdr3_aa: CATSRGMGMAYF
v_call: TRBV29-1; j_call: TRBJ1-2; clone_size: -; d_call: -; cdr3_nt: TGCAGCGTTGATATGGGGACGGGGGTCGTCTACACCTTC; cdr3_aa: CSVDMGTGVVYTF
v_call: TRBV20-1; j_call: TRBJ2-5; clone_size: many; d_call: TRBD1; cdr3_nt: TGCAGTGCTAGAGATTTACAGGGGAGTGTGACCCAGTACTTC; cdr3_aa: CSARDLQGSVTQYF
v_call: TRBV4-1; j_call: TRBJ1-5; clone_size: many; d_call: -; cdr3_nt: TGCGCCAGCAGCCAGGGTGACAGTGGGTATCAGCCCCAGCATTTT; cdr3_aa: CASSQGDSGYQPQHF
v_call: TRBV29-1; j_call: TRBJ2-7; clone_size: few; d_call: TRBD1; cdr3_nt: TGCAGCGTTCGGAGACAGGGGAACGAGCAGTACTTC; cdr3_aa: CSVRRQGNEQYF
v_call: TRBV7-9; j_call: TRBJ2-5; clone_size: many; d_call: -; cdr3_nt: TGTGCCAGCAGCTTAGCCTCCAGGGTCAGTTTCGCAATGAAGACCCAGTACTTC; cdr3_aa: CASSLASRVSFAMKTQYF
v_call: TRBV20-1; j_call: TRBJ2-7; clone_size: -; d_call: -; cdr3_nt: TGCAGTGCGGGGGGGACAGGCTACGAGCAGTACTTC; cdr3_aa: CSAGGTGYEQYF
v_call: TRBV7-6; j_call: TRBJ1-2; clone_size: -; d_call: -; cdr3_nt: TGTGCCAGCAGCTTAGTGGGGAGCTCTGGCTACACCTTC; cdr3_aa: CASSLVGSSGYTF
v_call: TRBV12-3/TRBV12-4; j_call: TRBJ2-2; clone_size: few; d_call: -; cdr3_nt: TGTGCCAGCAGTCTCCTCTTGGCCACCGGGGAGCTGTTTTTT; cdr3_aa: CASSLLLATGELFF
v_call: TRBV5-8; j_call: TRBJ2-7; clone_size: -; d_call: -; cdr3_nt: TGTGCCAGCAGCTTGCCGGGTCGAGCTATCGAGCAGTACTTC; cdr3_aa: CASSLPGRAIEQYF
v_call: TRBV3-1; j_call: TRBJ1-6; clone_size: -; d_call: -; cdr3_nt: TGTGCCAGCAGCCCCTCGACAGTTCTTTATAATTCACCCCTCCACTTT; cdr3_aa: CASSPSTVLYNSPLHF
v_call: TRBV19; j_call: TRBJ1-2; clone_size: -; d_call: TRBD1; cdr3_nt: TGTGCCAGTAGCATGAACCGGGACAGGGGGCGACGGGTCTATGGCTACACCTTC; cdr3_aa: CASSMNRDRGRRVYGYTF
v_call: TRBV20-1; j_call: TRBJ1-1; clone_size: many; d_call: TRBD1; cdr3_nt: TGCAGTAGGACCGGGACAGGGGCTGAAGCTTTCTTT; cdr3_aa: CSRTGTGAEAFF
v_call: TRBV5-1; j_call: TRBJ2-7; clone_size: -; d_call: -; cdr3_nt: TGCGCCAGCAGCCAACGACAGGGGAGCGGGAGTGTAAACGAGCAGTACTTC; cdr3_aa: CASSQRQGSGSVNEQYF
v_call: TRBV7-9; j_call: TRBJ1-5; clone_size: -; d_call: -; cdr3_nt: TGTGCCAGCAGCCGTGGACGGGTGGGCCGACAGCCCCAGCATTTT; cdr3_aa: CASSRGRVGRQPQHF
v_call: TRBV29-1; j_call: TRBJ1-4; clone_size: -; d_call: -; cdr3_nt: TGCAGCGGATACAGGGCTGAAAAACTGTTTTTT; cdr3_aa: CSGYRAEKLFF
v_call: TRBV19; j_call: TRBJ2-7; clone_size: many; d_call: -; cdr3_nt: TGTGCCAGTAGGAAAGAGCGTTCCTACGAGCAGTACTTC; cdr3_aa: CASRKERSYEQYF